This TCR beta chain originates from a study of shared clonotypes between healthy human individuals. Study observations and caveats: Although depth was large, rarefaction showed that sequencing of the sorted subsets was incomplete.

This CDR3 is 16 amino acids long. The V and J ends lost 0 bases and 2 bases, in that order; junction bases with no gene match: 5. Per the germline V gene, CDR1 is SGHAT and CDR2 is FQNNGV. This table comes from immunoSEQ multiplex PCR, and its TCRdb copy is limited to in-frame clones, with some not included. The data hold approximately 2.5 million clones, with over 85% observed a single time. Splitting the CD4+ cells yielded a CD45RA+ naive subset and a CD45RA-negative memory subset. Points on this clone: Its antigen is unknown.

Sequenced: naive CD4+ T cells from PBMCs. Subset denoted: CD45RA+ positively selected. This chain connects TRBV11-2 to TRBJ1-1; TRBD1 aligns across 8 bases. The receptor was derived from a young man in good health. Some clones in this sample may be carry-over from other donors' samples. The CDR3 region is CASSLELTGVNTEAFF. The CDR3 bases are TGTGCCAGCAGCTTAGAGTTGACAGGGGTAAACACTGAAGCTTTCTTT.